These 27 T cell receptor beta chains came from one sample sequenced in a study of T cell changes during pregnancy in multiple sclerosis. TCRdb's table, derived via immunoSEQ multiplex PCR, lists solely in-frame clones and lacks some. The table shows about 60,000 clones, with approximately 94% occurring only once. The sequencing here drew on CD8+ T cells from peripheral blood mononuclear cells, taken in the second trimester of pregnancy. Receptor source: a female donor with multiple sclerosis, enrolled in a pregnancy study.

This chain uses TRBV6-5 with TRBJ1-1; D perhaps matches TRBD1 (5 bases). The CDR3 has 12 residues. V lost 3 bases and J lost 5, with 7 bases in between. Germline-derived CDR1 and CDR2 are MNHEY and SVGAGI. The CDR3 spells CASSYGTTEAFF. Here the CDR3 DNA reads TGTGCCAGCAGTTATGGGACTACTGAAGCTTTCTTT.

The genes are TRBV6-1 and TRBJ1-3; D possibly corresponds to TRBD1 (5 bases). V was pared by 3 bases and J by 2 bases, with 11 bases between. Germline V gene data show CDR1 as MNHNS and CDR2 as SASEGT. The CDR3 has 15 amino acids. The CDR3 DNA reads as TGTGCCAGCAGTGACAGAGCAGGGACTGGAAACACCATATATTTT. The encoded protein is CASSDRAGTGNTIYF.

CDR3 residues: CASSHELRGTEAFF. CDR3 DNA sequence: TGCGCCAGCAGCCATGAGTTAAGGGGCACTGAAGCTTTCTTT. The rearrangement links TRBV4-1 to TRBJ1-1, with D perhaps TRBD1 (5 bases). Between the trimmed V and J ends, which lost 3 bases and 4 bases, there was a span of 12 bases. In germline, CDR1 is MGHRA, CDR2 YSYEKL. The CDR3 extends over 14 amino acids.

The V call is TRBV6-5, the J call TRBJ2-7; a possible D gene is TRBD1 (5 bases). The CDR3 sequence is 15 residues long. Per the germline V gene, CDR1 is MNHEY and CDR2 is SVGAGI. Trimming cost V 2 bases and J 5 bases, with 16 bases left between them. CDR3 in amino acids: CASSYRIAGLDEQYF. DNA of the CDR3: TGTGCCAGCAGTTACCGAATCGCAGGGCTCGACGAGCAGTACTTC.

The chain carries TRBV27 and TRBJ2-1; 7 nucleotides align to TRBD2. Germline CDR1 reads MNHEY; CDR2 reads SMNVEV (reference sequence). The V gene end was trimmed by 6 bases and the J gene end by 4 bases; junction bases not matched to a gene: 9. The CDR3 consists of 15 residues. The CDR3 coding sequence is TGTGCCAGCAGCCGATCTAGCGGTTATTACAATGAGCAGTTCTTC. It yields the protein CASSRSSGYYNEQFF.

The chain carries TRBV29-1 and TRBJ1-4; maybe TRBD1 (5 bases). V was clipped by 7 bases and J by 7 bases, with 16 bases between them. The CDR3 has 13 residues. Germline CDR1 SQVTM, CDR2 ANQGSEA. The CDR3 DNA reads as TGCAGCGCTGCACAGGCCGGCGGTGAAAAACTGTTTTTT. This gives the protein CSAAQAGGEKLFF.

The V and J genes are TRBV29-1 and TRBJ2-7, with a possible D match to TRBD1 (6 bases). Germline loops: CDR1 SQVTM, CDR2 ANQGSEA. V was pared by 3 bases and J by 3 bases, with 18 bases between. This CDR3 is built from 15 residues. In DNA form, the CDR3 reads TGCAGCGTTGAGGGTATAGGACAGTTGGGCTACGAGCAGTACTTC. As protein: CSVEGIGQLGYEQYF.

CDR3 sequence reads: CASSQAQTGNYEQYF. The CDR3 nucleotides read TGCGCCAGCAGCCAAGCCCAAACAGGGAACTACGAGCAGTACTTC. The chain is built from TRBV4-1 and TRBJ2-7; TRBD1 might be the D (6 bases). The V gene's germline CDR1 is MGHRA and CDR2 YSYEKL. The CDR3 extends over 15 amino acids. Trimming left V 1 base short and J 3 bases short, with 13 bases between.

The chain couples TRBV4-1 to TRBJ2-1; TRBD2 matches 9 bases. Germline trimming cut 2 bases from V and 6 bases from J; bases unmatched to any gene: 11. The CDR3 runs 17 residues. Germline CDR1 MGHRA, CDR2 YSYEKL. The DNA of the CDR3 is TGCGCCAGCAGCCAACATCCCGGGACTAGCAGTTCCAATGAGCAGTTCTTC. The encoded protein is CASSQHPGTSSSNEQFF.

The V gene is TRBV27, the J gene TRBJ1-2, with D uncertain. V gave up 3 bases and J gave up 3 bases, with 8 bases separating them. The V gene's germline CDR1 is MNHEY and CDR2 SMNVEV (reference sequence). The CDR3 has 13 residues. The CDR3 nucleotides read TGTGCCAGCAGTTTCGGAGGAGACTATGGCTACACCTTC. It yields the protein CASSFGGDYGYTF.

The chain links TRBV5-6 to TRBJ1-1; D not certain. Germline CDR1 SGHDT, CDR2 YYEEEE. The V end was cut by 4 bases, the J end by 4 bases, with 8 bases between. The CDR3 has 12 residues. The DNA for the CDR3 is TGTGCCAGCAGCGTTGGAGTCACTGAAGCTTTCTTT. It specifies CASSVGVTEAFF.

This clone was counted only a few times. The chain employs TRBV4-1 and TRBJ1-1; D call uncertain. CDR3 length equals 14 residues. Germline V gives CDR1 MGHRA, CDR2 YSYEKL. Trimming removed 1 base from V and 1 base from J, with 7 bases in between. Here the CDR3 reads CASSQGLGNTEAFF. CDR3 DNA: TGCGCCAGCAGCCAAGGACTGGGGAACACTGAAGCTTTCTTT.

The sample holds a few counts of this clone. CDR3 in amino acids: CASSDHTSASYNEQFF. DNA of the CDR3: TGTGCCAGCAGTGACCATACTAGCGCCTCCTACAATGAGCAGTTCTTC. The rearrangement uses TRBV6-4 and TRBJ2-1; 7 bases are a match to TRBD2. Looked up from germline, CDR1 is MRHNA and CDR2 is SNTAGT. Losses at the gene ends were 2 bases for V and 0 bases for J; bases not matched to a gene: 4. The CDR3 has 16 residues.

The genes are TRBV14 and TRBJ2-7, with 15 bases fitting TRBD2. Trimming at V came to 3 bases and at J to 0 bases, leaving 3 bases not matched to a gene. CDR1 is SGHDN and CDR2 is FVKESK in the germline V gene. CDR3 length: 17 amino acids. CDR3 nucleotide sequence: TGTGCCAGCAGCCATGGGACTAGCGGGAGGTCCTCCTACGAGCAGTACTTC. This translates into CASSHGTSGRSSYEQYF. Combining the CDR3 with reference TRBV14 and TRBJ2-7 gives the whole variable domain EAGVTQFPSHSVIEKGQTVTLRCDPISGHDNLYWYRRVMGKEIKFLLHFVKESKQDESGMPNNRFLAERTGGTYSTLKVQPAELEDSGVYFCASSHGTSGRSSYEQYFGPGTRLTVT.

V and J are TRBV7-8 and TRBJ2-7; either TRBD1 or TRBD2 may supply D (5 bases each). The length of the CDR3 is 14 residues. Deletions cut 5 bases from V and 3 bases from J, with 14 bases between. The germline CDR1 and CDR2 sequences are SGHVS and FQNEAQ. The CDR3 nucleotides read TGTGCCAGCAGCGTAGGGGCCGGGATCTACGAGCAGTACTTC. Translating gives CASSVGAGIYEQYF.

The rearrangement uses TRBV6-1 and TRBJ2-7; unclear D gene. Germline-derived CDR1 and CDR2 are MNHNS and SASEGT. Trimming removed 2 bases from V and 0 bases from J, with 14 bases in between. This CDR3 comprises 16 residues. The CDR3: CASSEKRRSASYEQYF. The CDR3 DNA is TGTGCCAGCAGTGAAAAACGGCGGAGCGCCTCCTACGAGCAGTACTTC.

This sequence joins TRBV19 and TRBJ2-2, with TRBD2 matching over 8 bases. The length of the CDR3 is 13 residues. V was clipped by 2 bases and J by 7 bases; unmatched bases: 0. In germline, CDR1 is LNHDA, CDR2 SQIVND (reference sequence). The CDR3 spells CASSILAGGELFF. DNA for the CDR3: TGTGCCAGTAGTATACTAGCGGGCGGGGAGCTGTTTTTT. Filled out from reference TRBV19 and TRBJ2-2, the complete variable domain reads DGGITQSPKYLFRKEGQNVTLSCEQNLNHDAMYWYRQDPGQGLRLIYYSQIVNDFQKGDIAEGYSVSREKKESFPLTVTSAQKNPTAFYLCASSILAGGELFFGEGSRLTVL.

The rearrangement uses TRBV6-4 and TRBJ2-3, with TRBD2 matching over 14 bases. This CDR3 has 18 residues. The ends lost 6 bases at V and 1 base at J; junction bases unmatched: 9. Germline assignment: CDR1 MRHNA and CDR2 SNTAGT. The CDR3 protein is CASSGGTSGSEGTDTQYF. The CDR3 DNA is TGTGCCAGCAGCGGCGGGACTAGCGGGAGTGAGGGCACAGATACGCAGTATTTT.

The chain uses TRBV12-5 and TRBJ2-1; 10 nucleotides match TRBD2. Germline V gene data show CDR1 as LGHNT and CDR2 as FRNRAP. This CDR3 is built from 13 residues. V trimming: 6 bases; J trimming: 10 bases; junction bases outside the gene matches: 6. The CDR3 DNA is TGTGCTAGTGGCTACGCGACTAGCGGGGAGCAGTTCTTC. This translates into CASGYATSGEQFF.

The genes are TRBV6-6 and TRBJ1-2, with 7 bases fitting TRBD1. The CDR3 runs 15 residues. The germline CDR1 and CDR2 sequences are MNHNY and SVGAGI (reference sequence). Trimming removed 4 bases from V and 1 base from J; junction bases left unmatched: 6. The CDR3 DNA reads as TGTGCCAGCAGTTTAGGGACAGAACATAACTATGGCTACACCTTC. Translated: CASSLGTEHNYGYTF.

This clone was seen a few times. The chain couples TRBV30 to TRBJ1-1; 7 bases fit TRBD1. The junction had 5 bases not matched to a gene; V was cut back by 4 bases and J by 3 bases. The CDR3 consists of 13 residues. Germline CDR1 reads GTSNPN; CDR2 reads SVGIG (reference sequence). The CDR3 DNA reads TGTGCCTGGACCCTAGGGGGCGACACTGAAGCTTTCTTT. Protein product: CAWTLGGDTEAFF.

This sequence joins TRBV19 and TRBJ2-7; no clear D gene. Germline lookup yields CDR1 LNHDA and CDR2 SQIVND (reference sequence). The CDR3 loop spans 15 amino acids. The V end was cut by 3 bases, the J end by 4 bases, with 16 bases between. The CDR3 nucleotides read TGTGCCAGTAGTATTCAAACCTACCCTCTTTACGAGCAGTACTTC. It is translated as CASSIQTYPLYEQYF.

This chain uses TRBV11-2 with TRBJ1-2, with D perhaps matching TRBD1 (5 bases). The CDR3 loop spans 13 amino acids. Germline V lookup: CDR1 SGHAT, CDR2 FQNNGV. The germline V and J ends were trimmed by 3 bases and 4 bases, with 9 bases remaining between them. The CDR3 coding sequence is TGTGCCAGCAGCTTCGGGGGGTCCTATGGCTACACCTTC. Amino acids: CASSFGGSYGYTF.

The chain recombines TRBV7-9 with TRBJ2-1, with TRBD2 identical over 11 bases. Germline CDR1 is SEHNR and CDR2 is FQNEAQ (reference sequence). J lost 6 bases, V lost 0 bases, and 10 bases had no gene match. This CDR3 region has 18 residues. The CDR3 loop reads CASSLAAATSGRGNEQFF. The DNA of the CDR3 is TGTGCCAGCAGCTTAGCAGCTGCTACTAGCGGGAGAGGCAATGAGCAGTTCTTC.

V gene TRBV7-2 combines with J gene TRBJ2-7; D remains unclear. Germline values: CDR1 SGHTA, CDR2 FQGNSA. Trimming removed 0 bases at V and 4 bases at J, with 4 bases between. The CDR3 totals 12 residues. This CDR3 reads CASSLAPYEQYF. The CDR3 bases are TGTGCCAGCAGCTTAGCCCCGTACGAGCAGTACTTC.

The V call is TRBV27, the J call TRBJ2-7, with TRBD2 matching over 13 bases. The ends lost 0 bases at V and 1 base at J; junction bases unmatched: 0. Looked up from germline, CDR1 is MNHEY and CDR2 is SMNVEV (reference sequence). CDR3 length: 16 amino acids. The CDR3 DNA sequence: TGTGCCAGCAGTTTATCGGGACTAGCGGGATCCTACGAGCAGTACTTC. Amino acids: CASSLSGLAGSYEQYF.

The chain joins TRBV2 to TRBJ2-3, with 8 positions matching TRBD2. This CDR3 contains 16 residues. Losses at the gene ends were 2 bases for V and 0 bases for J; bases not matched to a gene: 4. Germline loops: CDR1 SNHLY, CDR2 FYNNEI. The CDR3 sequence: CASSERAGVSTDTQYF. DNA for the CDR3: TGTGCCAGCAGTGAACGAGCGGGAGTTAGCACAGATACGCAGTATTTT.